This T cell receptor beta chain was recorded in a study of CD8 T cells in Susac syndrome. RNA, at about 0.45 to 1 ug, was reverse transcribed with random hexamers. TCRdb reprocessed the immunoSEQ multiplex PCR reads via MiXCR and lists one record per CDR3 protein. Counted here are 140,000 or so distinct CDR3 sequences, 85% to 95% occurring once; the ten biggest clones make up over 0.1%. CDR1 is MDHEN and CDR2 is SYDVKM in the germline V gene. The CDR3 consists of 17 residues. Germline trimming cut 1 base from V and 8 bases from J; bases unmatched to any gene: 6. The sample was CD4+ T cells from PBMCs. This receptor was obtained from a human donor with multiple sclerosis. The chain uses TRBV28 and TRBJ2-1; TRBD2 matches 15 bases. The CDR3 nucleotides are TGTGCCAGCAGTTTATTTCGGACTAGCGGGGGGGCAGATGAGCAGTTCTTC. It is translated as CASSLFRTSGGADEQFF.